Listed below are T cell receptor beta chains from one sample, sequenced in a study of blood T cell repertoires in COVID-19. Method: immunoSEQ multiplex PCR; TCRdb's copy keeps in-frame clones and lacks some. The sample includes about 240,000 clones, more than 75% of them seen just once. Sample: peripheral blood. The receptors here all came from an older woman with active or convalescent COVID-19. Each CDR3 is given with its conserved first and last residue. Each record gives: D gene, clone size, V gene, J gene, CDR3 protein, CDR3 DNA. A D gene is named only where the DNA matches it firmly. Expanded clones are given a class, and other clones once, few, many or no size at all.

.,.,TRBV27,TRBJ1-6,CASSLVHQGTPLHF,TGTGCCAGCAGTTTAGTCCACCAGGGGACACCCCTCCACTTT
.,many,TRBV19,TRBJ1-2,CASSIAPGSLGYTF,TGTGCCAGTAGTATAGCCCCAGGCTCCCTGGGCTACACCTTC
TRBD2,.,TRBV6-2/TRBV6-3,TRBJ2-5,CASSWGGLAGVGETQYF,TGTGCCAGCAGCTGGGGAGGACTAGCGGGGGTGGGAGAGACCCAGTACTTC
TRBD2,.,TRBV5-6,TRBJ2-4,CASSPAGGDIQYF,TGTGCCAGCAGCCCAGCGGGGGGGGACATTCAGTACTTC
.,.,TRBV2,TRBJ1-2,CASMGAGYGYTF,TGTGCCAGCATGGGGGCGGGCTATGGCTACACCTTC
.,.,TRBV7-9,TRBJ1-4,CASSRWDTTNEKLFF,TGTGCCAGCAGCCGTTGGGACACAACTAATGAAAAACTGTTTTTT
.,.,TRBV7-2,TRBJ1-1,CASSLGRGNTEAFF,TGTGCCAGCAGCTTGGGCAGGGGGAACACTGAAGCTTTCTTT
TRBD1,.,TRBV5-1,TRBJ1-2,CASSSGQGGGYTF,TGCGCCAGCAGCTCGGGACAGGGCGGCGGCTACACCTTC
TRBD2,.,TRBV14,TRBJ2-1,CASSPVGGVSYNEQFF,TGTGCCAGCAGCCCCGTCGGGGGGGTCTCCTACAATGAGCAGTTCTTC
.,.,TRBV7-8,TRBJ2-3,CASSPGGVVGATQYF,TGTGCCAGCAGCCCCGGCGGCGTAGTTGGGGCTACGCAGTATTTT
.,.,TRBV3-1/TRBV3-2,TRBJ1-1,CASSDTPDRRLYLNTEAFF,TGTGCCAGCAGCGACACCCCGGACAGAAGACTATATTTGAACACTGAAGCTTTCTTT
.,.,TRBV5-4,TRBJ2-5,CASSLGTEQETQYF,TGTGCCAGCAGCTTGGGGACAGAACAAGAGACCCAGTACTTC
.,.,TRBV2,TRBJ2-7,CASGRDNLSYEQYF,TGTGCCAGCGGACGGGACAATCTCTCCTACGAGCAGTACTTC
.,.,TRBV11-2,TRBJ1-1,CASSLVQGDTEAFF,TGTGCCAGCAGCTTAGTACAGGGTGACACTGAAGCTTTCTTT
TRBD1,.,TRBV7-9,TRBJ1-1,CASSPGTATEAFF,TGTGCCAGCAGCCCGGGGACAGCCACTGAAGCTTTCTTT
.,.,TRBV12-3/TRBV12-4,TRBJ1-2,CASSFGQYGYTF,TGTGCCAGCAGTTTCGGACAGTATGGCTACACCTTC
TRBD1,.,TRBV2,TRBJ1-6,CASKGQGLNSPLHF,TGTGCCAGCAAAGGACAGGGGCTTAATTCACCCCTCCACTTT
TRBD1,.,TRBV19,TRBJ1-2,CASINRDREVHTF,TGTGCCAGTATTAACCGGGACAGGGAAGTTCACACCTTC
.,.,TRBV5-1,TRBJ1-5,CASSLERNQPQHF,TGCGCCAGCAGCTTGGAGCGCAATCAGCCCCAGCATTTT
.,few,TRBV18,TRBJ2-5,CASSLQGGETQYF,TGTGCCAGCTCACTCCAGGGTGGTGAGACCCAGTACTTC
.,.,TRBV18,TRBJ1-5,CASSKVQGLGNSNQPQHF,TGTGCCAGCTCGAAAGTACAGGGTTTGGGCAATAGCAATCAGCCCCAGCATTTT
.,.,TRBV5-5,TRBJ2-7,CASSLRAGRGAYEQYF,TGTGCCAGCAGCTTGAGAGCGGGCAGGGGGGCCTACGAGCAGTACTTC
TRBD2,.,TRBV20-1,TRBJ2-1,CSASGLAHQGEQFF,TGCAGTGCGAGTGGACTAGCTCACCAGGGTGAGCAGTTCTTC
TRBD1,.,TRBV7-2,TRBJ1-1,CASSLGGQGGTEAFF,TGTGCCAGCAGCTTAGGGGGACAGGGGGGCACTGAAGCTTTCTTT
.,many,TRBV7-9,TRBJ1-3,CASRDSSGNTIYF,TGTGCCAGCAGGGACAGCTCTGGAAACACCATATATTTT
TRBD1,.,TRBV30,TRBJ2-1,CALGRTGREQFF,TGTGCCTTGGGGCGGACAGGTCGCGAGCAGTTCTTC
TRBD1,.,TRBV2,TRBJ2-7,CASGGQGGYEQYF,TGTGCCAGCGGGGGACAGGGAGGGTACGAGCAGTACTTC
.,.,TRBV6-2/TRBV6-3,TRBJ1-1,CASSSLAGRDTEAFF,TGTGCCAGCAGTTCGCTCGCAGGCCGCGACACTGAAGCTTTCTTT
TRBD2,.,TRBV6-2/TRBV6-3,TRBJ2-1,CASSPGRGARGDNEQFF,TGTGCCAGCAGCCCCGGGCGGGGGGCCCGAGGGGACAATGAGCAGTTCTTC
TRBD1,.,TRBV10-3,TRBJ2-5,CAISSLLTGGQETQYF,TGTGCCATCAGTTCGTTGCTGACAGGGGGCCAAGAGACCCAGTACTTC
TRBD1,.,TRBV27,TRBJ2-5,CASSLQSGGETQYF,TGTGCCAGCAGTTTACAATCAGGGGGAGAGACCCAGTACTTC
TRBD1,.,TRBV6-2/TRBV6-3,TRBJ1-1,CASSRTGGGTEAFF,TGTGCCAGCAGTCGGACAGGGGGAGGCACTGAAGCTTTCTTT
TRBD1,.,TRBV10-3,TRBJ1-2,CAISVGDRIDGYTF,TGTGCCATCAGTGTGGGGGACAGGATCGATGGCTACACCTTC
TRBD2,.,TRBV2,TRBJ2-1,CASFSGGAFEQFF,TGTGCCAGCTTTAGCGGGGGGGCCTTTGAGCAGTTCTTC
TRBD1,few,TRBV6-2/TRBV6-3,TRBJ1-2,CASSESGGSYYGYTF,TGTGCCAGCAGTGAGTCAGGGGGCTCATACTATGGCTACACCTTC
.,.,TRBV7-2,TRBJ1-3,CASSLAGQGSGNTIYF,TGTGCCAGCAGCTTAGCGGGTCAGGGATCTGGAAACACCATATATTTT
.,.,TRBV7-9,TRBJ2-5,CASSLVGGGETQYF,TGTGCCAGCAGCTTAGTCGGGGGAGGAGAGACCCAGTACTTC